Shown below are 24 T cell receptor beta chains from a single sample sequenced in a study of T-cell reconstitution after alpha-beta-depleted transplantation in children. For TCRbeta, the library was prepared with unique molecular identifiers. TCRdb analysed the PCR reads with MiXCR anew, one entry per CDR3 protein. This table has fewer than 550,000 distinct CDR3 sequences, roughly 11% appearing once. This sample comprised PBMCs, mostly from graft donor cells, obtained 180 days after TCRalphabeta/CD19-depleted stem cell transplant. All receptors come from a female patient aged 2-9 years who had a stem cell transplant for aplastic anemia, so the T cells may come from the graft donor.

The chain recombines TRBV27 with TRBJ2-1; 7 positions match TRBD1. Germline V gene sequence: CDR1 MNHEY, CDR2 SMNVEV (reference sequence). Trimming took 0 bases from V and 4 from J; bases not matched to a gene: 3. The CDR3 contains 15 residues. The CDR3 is CASSLSGQVYNEQFF. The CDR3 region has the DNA TGTGCCAGCAGTTTATCCGGACAGGTGTACAATGAGCAGTTCTTC.

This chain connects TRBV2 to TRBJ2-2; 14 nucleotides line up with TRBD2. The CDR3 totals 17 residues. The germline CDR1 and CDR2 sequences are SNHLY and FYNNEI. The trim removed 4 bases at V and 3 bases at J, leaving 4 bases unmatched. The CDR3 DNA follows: TGTGCCAGCAGTGGACTAGCGGGAGGGCCGGACACCGGGGAGCTGTTTTTT. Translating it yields CASSGLAGGPDTGELFF.

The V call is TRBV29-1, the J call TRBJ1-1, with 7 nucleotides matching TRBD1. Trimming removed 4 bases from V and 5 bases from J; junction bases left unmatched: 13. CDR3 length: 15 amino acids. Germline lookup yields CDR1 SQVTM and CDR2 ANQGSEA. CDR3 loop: CSVGPLTQGKTEAFF. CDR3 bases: TGCAGCGTTGGCCCCCTGACACAGGGGAAAACTGAAGCTTTCTTT.

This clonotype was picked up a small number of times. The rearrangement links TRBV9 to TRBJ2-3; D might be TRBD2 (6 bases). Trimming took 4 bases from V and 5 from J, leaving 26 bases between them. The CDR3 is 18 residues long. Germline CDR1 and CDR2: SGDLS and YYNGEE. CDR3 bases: TGTGCCAGCAGCCACCGACGCTCAGGGACTCCACGTGGAGATACGCAGTATTTT. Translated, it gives CASSHRRSGTPRGDTQYF.

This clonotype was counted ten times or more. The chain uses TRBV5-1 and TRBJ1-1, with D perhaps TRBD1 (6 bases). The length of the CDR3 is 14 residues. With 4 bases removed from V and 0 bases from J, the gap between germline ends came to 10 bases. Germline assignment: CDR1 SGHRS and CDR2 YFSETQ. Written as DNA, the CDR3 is TGCGCCAGCAGCCCAGGGGTTCTGAACACTGAAGCTTTCTTT. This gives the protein CASSPGVLNTEAFF.

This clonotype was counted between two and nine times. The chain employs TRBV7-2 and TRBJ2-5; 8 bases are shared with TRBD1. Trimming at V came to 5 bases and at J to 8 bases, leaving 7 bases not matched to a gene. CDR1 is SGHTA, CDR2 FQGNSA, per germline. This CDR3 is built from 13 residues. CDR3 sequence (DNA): TGTGCCAGCAGCATACCAGGGGGCAGAACCCAGTACTTC. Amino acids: CASSIPGGRTQYF.

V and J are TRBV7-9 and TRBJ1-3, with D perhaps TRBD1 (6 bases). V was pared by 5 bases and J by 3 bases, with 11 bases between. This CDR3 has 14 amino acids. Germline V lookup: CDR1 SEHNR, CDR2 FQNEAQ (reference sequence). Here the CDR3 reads CASSAAGDGNTIYF. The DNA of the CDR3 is TGTGCCAGCAGCGCCGCAGGGGATGGAAACACCATATATTTT.

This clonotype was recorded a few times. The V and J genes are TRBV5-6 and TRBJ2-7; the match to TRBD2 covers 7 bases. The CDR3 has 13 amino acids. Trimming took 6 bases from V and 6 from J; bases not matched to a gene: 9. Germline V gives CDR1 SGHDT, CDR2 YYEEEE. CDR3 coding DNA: TGTGCCAGCATCCTGAGGGAGGGAACCGAGCAGTACTTC. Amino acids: CASILREGTEQYF.

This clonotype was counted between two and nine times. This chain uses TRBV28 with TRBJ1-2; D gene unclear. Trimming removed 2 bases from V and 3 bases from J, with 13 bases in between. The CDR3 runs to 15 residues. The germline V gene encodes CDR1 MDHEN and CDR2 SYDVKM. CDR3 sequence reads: CASSLGPTKDYGYTF. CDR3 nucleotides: TGTGCCAGCAGTTTAGGGCCTACAAAGGACTATGGCTACACCTTC.

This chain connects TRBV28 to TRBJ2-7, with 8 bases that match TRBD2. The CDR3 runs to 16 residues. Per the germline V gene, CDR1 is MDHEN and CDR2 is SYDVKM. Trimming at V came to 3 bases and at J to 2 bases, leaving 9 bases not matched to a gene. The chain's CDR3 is CASSFSSAGAPYEQYF. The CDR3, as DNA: TGTGCCAGCAGTTTCTCGTCAGCGGGAGCCCCCTACGAGCAGTACTTC.

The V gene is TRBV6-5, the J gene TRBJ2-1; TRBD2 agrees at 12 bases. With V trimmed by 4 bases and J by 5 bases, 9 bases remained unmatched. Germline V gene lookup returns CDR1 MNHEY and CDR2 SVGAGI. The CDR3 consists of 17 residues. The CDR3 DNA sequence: TGTGCCAGCAGTTTAATCCTGACTAGCGGGAGACACAATGAGCAGTTCTTC. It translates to CASSLILTSGRHNEQFF.

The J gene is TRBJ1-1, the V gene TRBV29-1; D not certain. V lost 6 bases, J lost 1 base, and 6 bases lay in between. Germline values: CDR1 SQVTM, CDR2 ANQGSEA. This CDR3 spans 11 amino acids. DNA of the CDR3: TGCAGCGTAATCAAGAACACTGAAGCTTTCTTT. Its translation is CSVIKNTEAFF.

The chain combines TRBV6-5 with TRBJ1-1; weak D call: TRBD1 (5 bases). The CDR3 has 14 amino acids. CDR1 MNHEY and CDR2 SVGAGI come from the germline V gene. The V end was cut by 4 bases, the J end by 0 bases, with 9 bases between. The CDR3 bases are TGTGCCAGCAGTTTCCCAGGGATGAACACTGAAGCTTTCTTT. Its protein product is CASSFPGMNTEAFF.

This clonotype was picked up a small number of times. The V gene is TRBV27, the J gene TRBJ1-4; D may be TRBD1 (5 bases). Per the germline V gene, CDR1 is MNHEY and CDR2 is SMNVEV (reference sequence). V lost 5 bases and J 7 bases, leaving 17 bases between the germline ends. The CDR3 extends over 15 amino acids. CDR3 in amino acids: CASSRRLGTGEKLFF. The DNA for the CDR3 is TGTGCCAGCAGTCGTCGTCTGGGGACCGGTGAAAAACTGTTTTTT. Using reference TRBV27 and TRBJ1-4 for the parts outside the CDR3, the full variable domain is EAQVTQNPRYLITVTGKKLTVTCSQNMNHEYMSWYRQDPGLGLRQIYYSMNVEVTDKGDVPEGYKVSRKEKRNFPLILESPSPNQTSLYFCASSRRLGTGEKLFFGSGTQLSVL.

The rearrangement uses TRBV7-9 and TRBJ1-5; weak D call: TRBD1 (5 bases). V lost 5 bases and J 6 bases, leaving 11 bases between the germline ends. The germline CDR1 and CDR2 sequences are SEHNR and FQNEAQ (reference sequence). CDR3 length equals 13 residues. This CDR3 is CASSLWGSQPQHF. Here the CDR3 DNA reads TGTGCCAGCAGCCTGTGGGGGTCTCAGCCCCAGCATTTT.

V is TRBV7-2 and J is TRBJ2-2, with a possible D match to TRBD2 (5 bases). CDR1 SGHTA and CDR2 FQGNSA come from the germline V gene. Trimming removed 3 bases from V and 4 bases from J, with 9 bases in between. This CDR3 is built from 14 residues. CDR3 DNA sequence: TGTGCCAGCAGCTTCGGGGTTTTCACCGGGGAGCTGTTTTTT. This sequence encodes CASSFGVFTGELFF.

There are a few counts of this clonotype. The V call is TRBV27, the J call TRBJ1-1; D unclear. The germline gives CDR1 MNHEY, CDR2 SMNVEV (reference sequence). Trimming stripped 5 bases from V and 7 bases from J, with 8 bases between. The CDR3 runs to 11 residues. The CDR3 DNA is TGTGCCAGCAGTGACGGAATTGAAGCTTTCTTT. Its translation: CASSDGIEAFF.

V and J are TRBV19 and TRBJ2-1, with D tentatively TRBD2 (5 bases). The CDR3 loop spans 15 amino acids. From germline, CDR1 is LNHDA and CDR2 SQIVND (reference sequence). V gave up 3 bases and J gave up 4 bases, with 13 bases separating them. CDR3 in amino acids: CASSIRGEGYNEQFF. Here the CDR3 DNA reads TGTGCCAGTAGTATTCGGGGAGAAGGATACAATGAGCAGTTCTTC.

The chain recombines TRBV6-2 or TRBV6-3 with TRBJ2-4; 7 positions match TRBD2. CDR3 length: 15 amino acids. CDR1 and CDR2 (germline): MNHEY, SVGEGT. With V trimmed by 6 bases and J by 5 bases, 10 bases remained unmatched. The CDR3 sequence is CASSQLSGNQNIQYF. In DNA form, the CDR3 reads TGTGCCAGCAGCCAGTTAAGCGGGAATCAAAACATTCAGTACTTC.

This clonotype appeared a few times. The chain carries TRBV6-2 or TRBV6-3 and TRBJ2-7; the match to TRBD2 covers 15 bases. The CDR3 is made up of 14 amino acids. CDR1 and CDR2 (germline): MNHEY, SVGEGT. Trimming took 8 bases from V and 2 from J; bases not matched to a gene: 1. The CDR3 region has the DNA TGTGCCAGCCGGACTAGCGGGAGGGCCTACGAGCAGTACTTC. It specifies CASRTSGRAYEQYF.

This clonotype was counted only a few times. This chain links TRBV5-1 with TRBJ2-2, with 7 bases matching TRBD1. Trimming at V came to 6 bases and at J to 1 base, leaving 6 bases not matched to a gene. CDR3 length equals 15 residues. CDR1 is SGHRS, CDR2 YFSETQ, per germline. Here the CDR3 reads CASTPTGVNTGELFF. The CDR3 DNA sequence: TGCGCCAGCACCCCTACAGGGGTGAACACCGGGGAGCTGTTTTTT. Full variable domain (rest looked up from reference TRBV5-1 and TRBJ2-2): KAGVTQTPRYLIKTRGQQVTLSCSPISGHRSVSWYQQTPGQGLQFLFEYFSETQRNKGNFPGRFSGRQFSNSRSEMNVSTLELGDSALYLCASTPTGVNTGELFFGEGSRLTVL.

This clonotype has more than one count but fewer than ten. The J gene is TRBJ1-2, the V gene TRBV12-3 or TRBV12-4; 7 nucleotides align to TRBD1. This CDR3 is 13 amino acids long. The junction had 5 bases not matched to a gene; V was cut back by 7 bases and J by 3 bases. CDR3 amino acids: CASKGQNDYGYTF. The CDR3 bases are TGTGCCAGCAAGGGACAGAACGACTATGGCTACACCTTC.

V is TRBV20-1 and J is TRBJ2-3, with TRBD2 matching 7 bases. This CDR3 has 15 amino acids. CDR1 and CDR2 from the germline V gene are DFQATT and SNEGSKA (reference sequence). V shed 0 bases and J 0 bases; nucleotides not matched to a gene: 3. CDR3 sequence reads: CSAREPSGSTDTQYF. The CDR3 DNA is TGCAGTGCTAGAGAACCTAGCGGTAGCACAGATACGCAGTATTTT.

The CDR3 loop is CASSLLTGGYEQYV. The CDR3 DNA reads as TGTGCCAGCAGCTTACTCACGGGAGGCTACGAGCAGTACGTC. This chain joins TRBV7-9 and TRBJ2-7; TRBD2 agrees at 7 bases. V trimming: 2 bases; J trimming: 3 bases; junction bases outside the gene matches: 4. Germline V gene data show CDR1 as SEHNR and CDR2 as FQNEAQ (reference sequence). The CDR3 is 14 amino acids.